Listed below are T cell receptor beta chains from one sample, sequenced in a study of CD8 T cells in Susac syndrome. MiXCR was run by TCRdb on the immunoSEQ multiplex PCR reads, yielding one entry per CDR3 protein. The sample has about 76,000 distinct CDR3 sequences, 90% to 95% seen once. Sequencing was performed on CD8+ T cells from PBMCs. The receptors were gathered from a human donor with multiple sclerosis. Both conserved end residues are trimmed from each CDR3. The order of the fields is CDR3 length, V gene, J gene, clone size, CDR3 protein. Size values are once, few and many counts, or a class for expanded clones, and some rows have none.

11,TRBV7-9,TRBJ1-4,.,ASSSTWGEKLF
15,TRBV5-6,TRBJ2-3,.,ASSGTNGIWSTDTQY
14,TRBV12-3/TRBV12-4,TRBJ2-5,.,ASSFLLAGDQETQY
12,TRBV28,TRBJ2-5,.,ASRGDRAGETQY
12,TRBV29-1,TRBJ1-2,.,SVEEDRLRYGYT
14,TRBV20-1,TRBJ2-2,once,SARALTRGNTGELF
13,TRBV4-3,TRBJ2-7,.,ASSRGRTESYEQY
14,TRBV12-3/TRBV12-4,TRBJ1-5,.,ASSPGTRVSNQPQH
12,TRBV6-5,TRBJ2-1,.,ASSYGGVYNEQF
16,TRBV6-1,TRBJ2-2,.,ASTVGLAGVPDTGELF
17,TRBV4-3,TRBJ2-4,.,ASSQEPPTAYLAKNIQY
13,TRBV30,TRBJ2-2,.,AWSVVLADTGELF
11,TRBV13,TRBJ2-5,.,ASSLRGTETQY
12,TRBV12-3/TRBV12-4,TRBJ2-3,.,ASSPGLGADTQY
13,TRBV5-6,TRBJ2-7,.,ASSWGHAPTYEQY
13,TRBV6-5,TRBJ2-7,.,ASTLLAGGSHEQY